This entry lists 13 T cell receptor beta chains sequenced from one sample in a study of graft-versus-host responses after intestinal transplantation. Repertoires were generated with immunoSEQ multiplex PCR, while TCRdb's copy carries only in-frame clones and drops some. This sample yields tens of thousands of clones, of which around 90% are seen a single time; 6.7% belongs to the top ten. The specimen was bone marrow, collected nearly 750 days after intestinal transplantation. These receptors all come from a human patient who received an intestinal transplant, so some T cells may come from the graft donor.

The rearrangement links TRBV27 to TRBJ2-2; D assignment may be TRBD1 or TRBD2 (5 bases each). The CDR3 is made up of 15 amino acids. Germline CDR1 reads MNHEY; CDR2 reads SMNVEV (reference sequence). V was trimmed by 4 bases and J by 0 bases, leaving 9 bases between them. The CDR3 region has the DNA TGTGCCAGCAGTTGGGGGATCTCGAACACCGGGGAGCTGTTTTTT. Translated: CASSWGISNTGELFF.

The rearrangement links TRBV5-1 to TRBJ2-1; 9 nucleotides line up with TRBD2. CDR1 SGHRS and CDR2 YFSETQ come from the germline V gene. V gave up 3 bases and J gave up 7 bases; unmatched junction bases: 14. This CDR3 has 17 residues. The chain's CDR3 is CASSSAGGPQHVNEQFF. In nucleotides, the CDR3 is TGCGCCAGCAGCTCCGCGGGGGGGCCTCAACATGTGAATGAGCAGTTCTTC.

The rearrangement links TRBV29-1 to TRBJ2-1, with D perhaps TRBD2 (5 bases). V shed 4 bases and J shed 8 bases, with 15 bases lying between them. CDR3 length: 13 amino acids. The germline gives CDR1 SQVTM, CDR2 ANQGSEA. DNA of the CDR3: TGCAGCGTTGGTTGGCTAGCTGGCGATGAGCAGTTCTTC. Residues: CSVGWLAGDEQFF.

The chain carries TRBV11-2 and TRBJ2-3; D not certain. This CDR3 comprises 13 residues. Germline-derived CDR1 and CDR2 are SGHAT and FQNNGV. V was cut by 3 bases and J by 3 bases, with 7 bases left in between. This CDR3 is CASSLSRTDTQYF. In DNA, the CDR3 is TGTGCCAGCAGCTTGAGCCGAACAGATACGCAGTATTTT.

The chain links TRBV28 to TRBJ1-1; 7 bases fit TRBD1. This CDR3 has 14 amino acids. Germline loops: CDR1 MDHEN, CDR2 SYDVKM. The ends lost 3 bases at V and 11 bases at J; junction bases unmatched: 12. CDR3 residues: CASSLPWASDRAFF. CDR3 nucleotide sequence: TGTGCCAGCAGTTTGCCCTGGGCGTCGGACAGGGCTTTCTTT.

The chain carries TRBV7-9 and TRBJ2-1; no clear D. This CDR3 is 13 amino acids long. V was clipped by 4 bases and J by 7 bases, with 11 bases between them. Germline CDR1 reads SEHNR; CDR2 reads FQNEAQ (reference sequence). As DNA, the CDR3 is TGTGCCAGCAGCTGGACGGATAGTAATGAGCAGTTCTTC. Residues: CASSWTDSNEQFF.

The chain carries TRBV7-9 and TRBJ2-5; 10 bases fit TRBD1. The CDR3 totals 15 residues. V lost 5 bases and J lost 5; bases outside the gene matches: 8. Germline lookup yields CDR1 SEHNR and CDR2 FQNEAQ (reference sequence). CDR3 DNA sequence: TGTGCCAGCAGCCCCACGACAGGGGGCTCGGAGACCCAGTACTTC. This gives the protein CASSPTTGGSETQYF.

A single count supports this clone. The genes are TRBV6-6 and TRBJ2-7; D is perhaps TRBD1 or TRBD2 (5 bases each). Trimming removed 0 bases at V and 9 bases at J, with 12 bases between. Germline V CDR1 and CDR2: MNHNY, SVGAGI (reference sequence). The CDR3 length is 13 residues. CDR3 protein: CASSYSGHGTQYF. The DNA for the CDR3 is TGTGCCAGCAGTTACTCGGGCCACGGGACGCAGTACTTC.

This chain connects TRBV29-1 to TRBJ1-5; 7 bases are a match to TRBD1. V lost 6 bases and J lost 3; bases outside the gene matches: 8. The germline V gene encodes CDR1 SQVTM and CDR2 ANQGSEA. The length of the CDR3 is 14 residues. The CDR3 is CSVASDRDNQPQHF. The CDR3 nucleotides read TGCAGCGTAGCGTCAGACAGGGACAATCAGCCCCAGCATTTT.

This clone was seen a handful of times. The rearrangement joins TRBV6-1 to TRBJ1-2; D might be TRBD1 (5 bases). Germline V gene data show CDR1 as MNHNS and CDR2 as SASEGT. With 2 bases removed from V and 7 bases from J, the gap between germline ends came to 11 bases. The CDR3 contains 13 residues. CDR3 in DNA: TGTGCCAGCAGTGAACCCAGCAGGGTTGGCTACACCTTC. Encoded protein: CASSEPSRVGYTF.

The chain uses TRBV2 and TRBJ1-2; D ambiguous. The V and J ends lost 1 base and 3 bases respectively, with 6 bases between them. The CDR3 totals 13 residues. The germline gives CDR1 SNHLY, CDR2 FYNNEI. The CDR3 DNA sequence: TGTGCCAGCAGTGAAGAGCTATACTATGGCTACACCTTC. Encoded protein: CASSEELYYGYTF.

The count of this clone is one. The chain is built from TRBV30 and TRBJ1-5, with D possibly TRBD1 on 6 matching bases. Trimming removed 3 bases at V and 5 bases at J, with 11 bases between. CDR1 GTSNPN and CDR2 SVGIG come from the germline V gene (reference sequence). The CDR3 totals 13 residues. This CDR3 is CAWSLRGDQPQHF. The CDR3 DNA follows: TGTGCCTGGAGCCTGAGGGGGGATCAGCCCCAGCATTTT.

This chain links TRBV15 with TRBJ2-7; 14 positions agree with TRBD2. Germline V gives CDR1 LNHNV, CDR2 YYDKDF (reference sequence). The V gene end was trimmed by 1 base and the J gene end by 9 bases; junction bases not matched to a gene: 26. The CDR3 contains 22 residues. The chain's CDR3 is CATSRVGEPTSGRAPSLRGQYF. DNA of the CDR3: TGTGCCACCAGCAGAGTTGGGGAACCGACTAGCGGGAGGGCCCCCTCCTTACGTGGGCAGTACTTC.